This T cell receptor beta chain is from a study of T cell responses to AZD1222 COVID-19 vaccine. Across the study: Whether given at about 4 or about 12 weeks, second doses were pooled.

A note on this clone: Its specificity is not known.

Study conclusions and caveats: Mostly white British, mostly female donors; authors suggested clonal diversity may be underestimated. Baseline serostatus was positive in only a handful of AZD1222 recipients.

The protocol was immunoSEQ multiplex PCR, while the TCRdb copy is restricted to in-frame clones and leaves out a portion. The data show over 150,000 clones, about nine tenths seen once. The source material was peripheral blood, sampled on day 0 of AZD1222 vaccination. The TCR sequence derives from an adult in good health.

The CDR3 here is CASSVGNTNTEAFF. The CDR3 DNA is TGTGCCAGCAGCGTCGGGAACACGAACACTGAAGCTTTCTTT. The genes are TRBV9 and TRBJ1-1; D gene uncertain. This CDR3 is 14 amino acids long. The V and J ends lost 2 bases and 1 base respectively, with 9 bases between them. CDR1 SGDLS and CDR2 YYNGEE come from the germline V gene.